A selection of T cell receptor beta chains follows, all from one sample in a study of shared clonotypes between healthy human individuals. TCRdb's copy holds only in-frame clones and misses some; the assay was immunoSEQ multiplex PCR. This repertoire shows about 1 million clones, around 78% found once; its top ten account for 0.4% to 0.55%. The sample consisted of memory CD4+ T cells from PBMCs. The receptors stem from a man aged 18 to 30 in good health. Some clones in this sample may be carry-over from other donors' samples. Each CDR3 is given with its conserved first and last residue. A D gene is named only where the DNA matches it firmly. The size of a clone is reported for some rows only, either as once, few or many, or as a class for expanded clones.

d_call: NA
v_call: TRBV5-1
clone_size: NA
j_call: TRBJ1-1
cdr3_aa: CASSLAGQQERAFF
cdr3_nt: TGCGCCAGCAGCTTGGCCGGGCAGCAGGAGAGAGCTTTCTTT

d_call: NA
v_call: TRBV11-2
clone_size: NA
j_call: TRBJ1-4
cdr3_aa: CASSLGQLNEKLFF
cdr3_nt: TGTGCCAGCAGCTTAGGACAGCTGAATGAAAAACTGTTTTTT

d_call: NA
v_call: TRBV5-6
clone_size: NA
j_call: TRBJ1-1
cdr3_aa: CASSLFPNTEAFF
cdr3_nt: TGTGCCAGCAGCTTGTTCCCTAACACTGAAGCTTTCTTT

d_call: TRBD1
v_call: TRBV28
clone_size: NA
j_call: TRBJ1-4
cdr3_aa: CASSSSVGQGPEKLFF
cdr3_nt: TGTGCCAGCAGTTCATCCGTCGGACAGGGTCCCGAAAAACTGTTTTTT

d_call: TRBD2
v_call: TRBV5-1
clone_size: NA
j_call: TRBJ2-5
cdr3_aa: CASSGRSGEQYF
cdr3_nt: TGCGCCAGCAGCGGACGAAGCGGGGAGCAGTACTTC

d_call: TRBD2
v_call: TRBV5-6
clone_size: NA
j_call: TRBJ2-7
cdr3_aa: CASSLSGLAGPTSSYEQYF
cdr3_nt: TGTGCCAGCAGCTTGTCGGGACTAGCGGGACCTACGTCCTCCTACGAGCAGTACTTC

d_call: TRBD1
v_call: TRBV7-2
clone_size: NA
j_call: TRBJ1-6
cdr3_aa: CASSFLQGENGSPLHF
cdr3_nt: TGTGCCAGCAGCTTCCTACAGGGGGAGAACGGCTCACCCCTCCACTTT

d_call: NA
v_call: TRBV28
clone_size: few
j_call: TRBJ1-2
cdr3_aa: CASSLYGINYGYTF
cdr3_nt: TGTGCCAGCAGTTTATATGGGATAAACTATGGCTACACCTTC

d_call: NA
v_call: TRBV7-9
clone_size: NA
j_call: TRBJ2-4
cdr3_aa: CASGYEQNIQYF
cdr3_nt: TGTGCCAGCGGCTACGAGCAAAACATTCAGTACTTC

d_call: TRBD1
v_call: TRBV19
clone_size: NA
j_call: TRBJ1-5
cdr3_aa: CASRDRVGQPQHF
cdr3_nt: TGTGCCAGTAGGGACAGGGTAGGTCAGCCCCAGCATTTT

d_call: NA
v_call: TRBV28
clone_size: NA
j_call: TRBJ2-7
cdr3_aa: CASKRVQSSYEQYF
cdr3_nt: TGTGCCAGCAAAAGGGTACAGAGCTCCTACGAGCAGTACTTC

d_call: NA
v_call: TRBV18
clone_size: NA
j_call: TRBJ1-5
cdr3_aa: CASSPHPEQPQHF
cdr3_nt: TGTGCCAGCTCACCACACCCGGAACAGCCCCAGCATTTT

d_call: TRBD1
v_call: TRBV27
clone_size: NA
j_call: TRBJ2-7
cdr3_aa: CATGTGTVYEQYF
cdr3_nt: TGTGCCACTGGGACGGGGACAGTTTACGAGCAGTACTTC

d_call: NA
v_call: TRBV19
clone_size: NA
j_call: TRBJ2-7
cdr3_aa: CASRPERASSYEQYF
cdr3_nt: TGTGCCAGCCGACCTGAGCGGGCCTCCTCCTACGAGCAGTACTTC